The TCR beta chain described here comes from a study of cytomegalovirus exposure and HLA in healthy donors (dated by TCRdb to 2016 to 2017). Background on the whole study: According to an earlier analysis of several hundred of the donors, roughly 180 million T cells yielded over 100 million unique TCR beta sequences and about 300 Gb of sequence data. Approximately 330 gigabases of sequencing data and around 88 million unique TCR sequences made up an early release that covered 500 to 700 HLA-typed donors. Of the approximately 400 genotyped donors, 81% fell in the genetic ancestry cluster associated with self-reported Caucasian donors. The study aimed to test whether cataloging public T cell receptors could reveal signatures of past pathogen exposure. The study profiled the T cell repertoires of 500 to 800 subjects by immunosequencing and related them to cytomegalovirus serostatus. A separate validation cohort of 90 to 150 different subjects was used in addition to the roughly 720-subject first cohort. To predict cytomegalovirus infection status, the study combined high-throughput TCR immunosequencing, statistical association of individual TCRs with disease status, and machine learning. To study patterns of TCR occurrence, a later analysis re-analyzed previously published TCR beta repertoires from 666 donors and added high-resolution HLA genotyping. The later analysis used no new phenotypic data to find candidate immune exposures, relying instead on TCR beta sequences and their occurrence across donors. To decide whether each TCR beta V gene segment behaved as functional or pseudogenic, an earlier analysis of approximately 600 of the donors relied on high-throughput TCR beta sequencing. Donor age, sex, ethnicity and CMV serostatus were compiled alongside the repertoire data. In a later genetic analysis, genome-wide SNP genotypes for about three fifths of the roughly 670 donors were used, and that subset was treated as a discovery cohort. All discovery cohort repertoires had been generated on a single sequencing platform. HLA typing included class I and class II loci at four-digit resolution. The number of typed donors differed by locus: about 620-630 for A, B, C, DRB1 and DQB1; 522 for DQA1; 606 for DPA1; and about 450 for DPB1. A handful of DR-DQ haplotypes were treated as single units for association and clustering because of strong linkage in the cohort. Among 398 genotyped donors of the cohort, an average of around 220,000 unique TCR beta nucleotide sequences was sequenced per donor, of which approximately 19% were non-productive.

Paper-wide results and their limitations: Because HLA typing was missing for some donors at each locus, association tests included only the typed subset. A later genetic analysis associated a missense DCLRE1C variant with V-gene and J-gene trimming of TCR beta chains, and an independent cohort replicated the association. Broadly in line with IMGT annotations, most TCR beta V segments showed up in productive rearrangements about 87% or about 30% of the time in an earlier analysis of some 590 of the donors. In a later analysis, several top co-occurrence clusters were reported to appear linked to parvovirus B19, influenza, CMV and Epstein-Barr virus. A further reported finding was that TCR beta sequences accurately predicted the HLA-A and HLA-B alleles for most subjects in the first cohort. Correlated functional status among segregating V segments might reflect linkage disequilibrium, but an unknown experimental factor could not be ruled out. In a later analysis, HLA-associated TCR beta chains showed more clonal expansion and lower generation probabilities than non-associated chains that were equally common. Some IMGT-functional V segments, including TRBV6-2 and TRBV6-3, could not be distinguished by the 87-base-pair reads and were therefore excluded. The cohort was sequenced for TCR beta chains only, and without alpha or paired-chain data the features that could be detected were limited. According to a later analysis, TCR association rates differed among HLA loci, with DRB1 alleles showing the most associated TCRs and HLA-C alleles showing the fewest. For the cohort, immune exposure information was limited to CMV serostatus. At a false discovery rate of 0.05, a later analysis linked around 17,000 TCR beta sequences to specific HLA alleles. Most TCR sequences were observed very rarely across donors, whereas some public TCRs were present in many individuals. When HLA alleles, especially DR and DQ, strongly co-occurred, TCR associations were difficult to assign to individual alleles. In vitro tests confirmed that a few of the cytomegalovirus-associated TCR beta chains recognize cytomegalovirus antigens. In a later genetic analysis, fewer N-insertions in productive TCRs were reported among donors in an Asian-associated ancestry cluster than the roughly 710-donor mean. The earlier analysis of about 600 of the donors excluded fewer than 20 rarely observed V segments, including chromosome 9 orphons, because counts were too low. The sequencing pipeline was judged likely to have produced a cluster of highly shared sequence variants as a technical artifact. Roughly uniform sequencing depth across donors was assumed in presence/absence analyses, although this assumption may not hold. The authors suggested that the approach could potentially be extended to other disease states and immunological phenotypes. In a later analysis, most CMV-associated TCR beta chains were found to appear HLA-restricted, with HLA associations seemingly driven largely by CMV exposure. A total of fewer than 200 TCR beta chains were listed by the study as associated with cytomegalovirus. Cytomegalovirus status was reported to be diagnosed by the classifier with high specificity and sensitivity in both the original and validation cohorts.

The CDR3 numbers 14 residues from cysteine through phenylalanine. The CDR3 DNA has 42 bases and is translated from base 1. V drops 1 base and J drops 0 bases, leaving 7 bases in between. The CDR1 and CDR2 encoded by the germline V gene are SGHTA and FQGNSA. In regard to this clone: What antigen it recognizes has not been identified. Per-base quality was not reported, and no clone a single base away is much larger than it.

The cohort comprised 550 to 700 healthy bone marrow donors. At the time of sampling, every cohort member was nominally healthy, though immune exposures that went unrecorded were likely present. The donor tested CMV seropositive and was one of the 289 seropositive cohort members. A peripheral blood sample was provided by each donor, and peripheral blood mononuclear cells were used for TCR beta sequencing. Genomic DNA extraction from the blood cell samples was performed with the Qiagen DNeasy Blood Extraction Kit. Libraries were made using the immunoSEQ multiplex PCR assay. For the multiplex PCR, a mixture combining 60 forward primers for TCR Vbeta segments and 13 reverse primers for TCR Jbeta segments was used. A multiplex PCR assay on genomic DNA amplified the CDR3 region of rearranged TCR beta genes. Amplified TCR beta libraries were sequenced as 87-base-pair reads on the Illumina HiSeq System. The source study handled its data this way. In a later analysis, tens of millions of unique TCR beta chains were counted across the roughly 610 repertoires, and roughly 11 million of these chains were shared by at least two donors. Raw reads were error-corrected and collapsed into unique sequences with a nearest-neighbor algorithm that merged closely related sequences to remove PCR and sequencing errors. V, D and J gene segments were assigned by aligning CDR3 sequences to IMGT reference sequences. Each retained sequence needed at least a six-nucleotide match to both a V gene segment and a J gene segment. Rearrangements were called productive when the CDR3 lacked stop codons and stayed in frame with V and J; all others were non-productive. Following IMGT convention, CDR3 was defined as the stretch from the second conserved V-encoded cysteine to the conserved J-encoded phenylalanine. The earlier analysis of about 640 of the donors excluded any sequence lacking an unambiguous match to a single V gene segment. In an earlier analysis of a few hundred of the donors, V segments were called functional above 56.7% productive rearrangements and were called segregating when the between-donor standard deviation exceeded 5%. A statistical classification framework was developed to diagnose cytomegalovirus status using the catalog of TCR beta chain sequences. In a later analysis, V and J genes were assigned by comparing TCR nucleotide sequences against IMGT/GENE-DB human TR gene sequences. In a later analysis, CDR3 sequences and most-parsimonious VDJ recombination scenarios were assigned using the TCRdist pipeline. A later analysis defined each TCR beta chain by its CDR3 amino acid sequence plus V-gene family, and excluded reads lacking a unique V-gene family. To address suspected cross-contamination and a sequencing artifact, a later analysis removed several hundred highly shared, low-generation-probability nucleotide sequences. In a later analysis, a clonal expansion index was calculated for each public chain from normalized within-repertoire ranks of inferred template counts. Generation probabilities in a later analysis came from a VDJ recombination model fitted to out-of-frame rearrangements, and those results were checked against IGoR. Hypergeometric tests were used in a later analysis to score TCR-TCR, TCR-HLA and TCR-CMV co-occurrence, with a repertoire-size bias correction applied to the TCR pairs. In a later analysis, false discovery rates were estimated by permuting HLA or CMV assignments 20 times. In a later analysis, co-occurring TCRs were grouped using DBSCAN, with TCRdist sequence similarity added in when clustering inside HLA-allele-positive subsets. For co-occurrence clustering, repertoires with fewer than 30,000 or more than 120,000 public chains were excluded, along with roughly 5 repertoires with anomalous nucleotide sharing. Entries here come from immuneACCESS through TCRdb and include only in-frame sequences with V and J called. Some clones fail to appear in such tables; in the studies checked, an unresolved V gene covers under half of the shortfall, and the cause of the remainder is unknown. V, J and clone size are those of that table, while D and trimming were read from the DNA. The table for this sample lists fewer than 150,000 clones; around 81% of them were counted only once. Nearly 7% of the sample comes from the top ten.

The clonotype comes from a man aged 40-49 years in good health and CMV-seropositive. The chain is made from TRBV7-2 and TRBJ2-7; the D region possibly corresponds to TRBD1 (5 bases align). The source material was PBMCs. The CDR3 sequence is CASSLDRSSYEQYF. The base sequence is TGTGCCAGCAGCTTAGACAGGAGCTCCTACGAGCAGTACTTC.